Listed here are 28 T cell receptor beta chains from one sample, sequenced in a study of blood T cell repertoires in COVID-19. TCRdb's copy holds only in-frame clones and misses some; the assay was immunoSEQ multiplex PCR. The data contain some 43,000 clones, 75% to 90% of them seen just once; the ten biggest clones take up around 15%. Sample: peripheral blood. These TCRs come from a middle-aged man with active or convalescent COVID-19.

The genes are TRBV6-5 and TRBJ1-1, with 9 bases lining up with TRBD1. Trimming cost V 6 bases and J 6 bases; bases outside gene matches: 5. This CDR3 comprises 13 residues. The germline V gene has CDR1 MNHEY and CDR2 SVGAGI. The CDR3 sequence is CASSRDRASEAFF. The CDR3, as DNA: TGTGCCAGCAGCCGGGACAGGGCATCTGAAGCTTTCTTT.

The gene calls are TRBV7-2 and TRBJ2-5, with D unresolved. Germline CDR1 SGHTA, CDR2 FQGNSA. Trimming took 1 base from V and 4 from J, leaving 10 bases between them. This CDR3 region has 14 residues. The CDR3 region is CASSLGGGGETQYF. The CDR3 DNA follows: TGTGCCAGCAGCTTAGGTGGCGGCGGAGAGACCCAGTACTTC.

Of note for this clone: A read error may produce the germline difference seen at one junction end. This chain connects TRBV3-1 (or the pseudogene TRBV3-2) to TRBJ2-4; 8 bases are a match to TRBD1. CDR3 size: 14 residues. Germline V CDR1 and CDR2: LGHDT, YNNKEL (reference sequence). This chain's CDR3 is CASSQGSGLGQVHF. The CDR3 coding sequence is TGTGCCAGCAGCCAGGGAAGTGGTTTGGGACAGGTCCACTTC.

V gene TRBV18 combines with J gene TRBJ1-5, with D possibly matching TRBD1 (5 bases). Trimming stripped 2 bases from V and 7 bases from J, with 12 bases between. CDR3 length: 14 amino acids. Per germline, CDR1 KGHSH and CDR2 LQKENI. The CDR3 nucleotides read TGTGCCAGCTCACCATCCCCAGGGATGCAGCCCCAGCATTTT. Translating gives CASSPSPGMQPQHF.

The chain is built from TRBV12-3 or TRBV12-4 and TRBJ2-7, with D tentatively TRBD1 (5 bases). The CDR3 loop spans 12 amino acids. V lost 6 bases to trimming and J lost 2 bases, with 8 bases between them. The CDR3 coding sequence is TGTGCCAGCAGCGACAGCACCTACGAGCAGTACTTC. This translates into CASSDSTYEQYF.

The genes are TRBV30 and TRBJ2-3, with a possible D match to TRBD2 (6 bases). The CDR3 contains 16 residues. V was trimmed by 0 bases and J by 2 bases, leaving 15 bases between them. Looked up from germline, CDR1 is GTSNPN and CDR2 is SVGIG (reference sequence). CDR3: CAWSVPGGSSTDTQYF. Written as DNA, the CDR3 is TGTGCCTGGAGTGTACCTGGGGGGTCTTCCACAGATACGCAGTATTTT. Full variable domain (missing parts from reference TRBV30 and TRBJ2-3): SQTIHQWPATLVQPVGSPLSLECTVEGTSNPNLYWYRQAAGRGLQLLFYSVGIGQISSEVPQNLSASRPQDRQFILSSKKLLLSDSGFYLCAWSVPGGSSTDTQYFGPGTRLTVL.

V usage is TRBV19 and J usage is TRBJ1-2; 10 bases match TRBD1. The CDR3 covers 14 residues. V shed 3 bases and J 4 bases; nucleotides not matched to a gene: 2. Germline V gene sequence: CDR1 LNHDA, CDR2 SQIVND (reference sequence). In DNA, the CDR3 is TGTGCCAGTAGTATTCGGACAGGGGGCTATGGCTACACCTTC. This encodes CASSIRTGGYGYTF.

The chain joins TRBV5-1 to TRBJ2-3; 9 bases are a match to TRBD1. Germline V lookup: CDR1 SGHRS, CDR2 YFSETQ. J was trimmed by 5 bases and V by 3 bases; bases with no gene match: 7. This CDR3 is 15 amino acids long. The CDR3 spells CASSYNRGQGDTQYF. CDR3 in DNA: TGCGCCAGCAGCTATAACAGGGGGCAGGGAGATACGCAGTATTTT.

The chain recombines TRBV7-3 with TRBJ2-7; the match to TRBD1 covers 9 bases. This CDR3 is 15 amino acids long. Trimming removed 2 bases from V and 3 bases from J; junction bases left unmatched: 5. Germline V gene sequence: CDR1 SGHTA, CDR2 FQGTGA. CDR3 region: CASSLGGTGNYEQYF. CDR3 nucleotide sequence: TGTGCCAGCAGCTTAGGAGGGACAGGGAACTACGAGCAGTACTTC.

This rearrangement joins TRBV19 to TRBJ1-1; D call uncertain. The germline gives CDR1 LNHDA, CDR2 SQIVND (reference sequence). The CDR3 sequence is 13 residues long. The ends were cut back, 6 bases at V and 1 base at J, with 9 bases in the middle. CDR3 bases: TGTGCCAGTAGCCCTACAGCGAACACTGAAGCTTTCTTT. It yields the protein CASSPTANTEAFF. Variable domain in full (rest from reference TRBV19 and TRBJ1-1): DGGITQSPKYLFRKEGQNVTLSCEQNLNHDAMYWYRQDPGQGLRLIYYSQIVNDFQKGDIAEGYSVSREKKESFPLTVTSAQKNPTAFYLCASSPTANTEAFFGQGTRLTVV.

The chain combines TRBV12-3 or TRBV12-4 with TRBJ1-1; maybe TRBD1 (6 bases). Trimming pared 6 bases from V and 10 bases from J, leaving 12 bases between. The CDR3 runs to 11 residues. The DNA for the CDR3 is TGTGCCAGCAGCCCAGACAGGATAGCTTTCTTT. Its protein product is CASSPDRIAFF.

The chain combines TRBV7-9 with TRBJ2-1, with 7 bases identical to TRBD2. Germline lookup yields CDR1 SEHNR and CDR2 FQNEAQ (reference sequence). V trimming: 1 base; J trimming: 5 bases; junction bases outside the gene matches: 8. The CDR3 consists of 16 residues. The CDR3 region has the DNA TGTGCCAGCAGCTTAGGACTAGCTCGCCCCCACAATGAGCAGTTCTTC. Its translation is CASSLGLARPHNEQFF.

Worth noting for this clone: Distinct nucleotide sequences in the sample also encode this CDR3. V and J are TRBV7-2 and TRBJ2-7; D unresolved. The CDR3 spans 13 residues. With 5 bases removed from V and 1 base from J, the gap between germline ends came to 9 bases. CDR1 and CDR2 (germline): SGHTA, FQGNSA. This chain's CDR3 is CASSLTASYEQYF. CDR3 DNA: TGTGCCAGCAGCCTGACTGCTTCCTACGAGCAGTACTTC.

This clone showed up just once. This chain links TRBV19 with TRBJ2-7, with TRBD1 matching over 10 bases. The CDR3 contains 16 residues. Germline V gene sequence: CDR1 LNHDA, CDR2 SQIVND (reference sequence). The V and J ends lost 4 bases and 5 bases, in that order; junction bases with no gene match: 11. CDR3 in amino acids: CASSTPFGTGVHEQYF. In nucleotides, the CDR3 is TGTGCCAGTAGTACCCCCTTTGGGACAGGGGTGCACGAGCAGTACTTC. Based on the CDR3 plus reference TRBV19 and TRBJ2-7, the full variable domain is DGGITQSPKYLFRKEGQNVTLSCEQNLNHDAMYWYRQDPGQGLRLIYYSQIVNDFQKGDIAEGYSVSREKKESFPLTVTSAQKNPTAFYLCASSTPFGTGVHEQYFGPGTRLTVT.

This clone was detected a few times. The chain is built from TRBV9 and TRBJ2-7, with TRBD2 as a possible D gene (5 bases). The germline V gene encodes CDR1 SGDLS and CDR2 YYNGEE. V dropped 0 bases and J dropped 1 base, with 8 bases sitting between them. CDR3 size: 14 residues. The CDR3 protein is CASSVVGESYEQYF. The DNA of the CDR3 is TGTGCCAGCAGCGTAGTCGGGGAGTCCTACGAGCAGTACTTC.

Here the CDR3 reads CASSLVSGGADTQYF. As DNA, the CDR3 is TGTGCCAGCAGCTTAGTATCGGGGGGGGCAGATACGCAGTATTTT. The chain employs TRBV7-2 and TRBJ2-3; TRBD2 agrees at 8 bases. Germline-derived CDR1 and CDR2 are SGHTA and FQGNSA. Trimming took 1 base from V and 4 from J; bases not matched to a gene: 4. The length of the CDR3 is 15 residues.

The chain employs TRBV2 and TRBJ1-1; 9 bases agree with TRBD1. V lost 6 bases to trimming and J lost 0 bases; unmatched junction nucleotides: 11. Per germline, CDR1 SNHLY and CDR2 FYNNEI. This CDR3 spans 17 amino acids. The CDR3 nucleotides read TGTGCCAGCAGCCCTGACAGGGGGGGCCGAATGAACACTGAAGCTTTCTTT. Translating gives CASSPDRGGRMNTEAFF.

The count of this clone is one. This chain's CDR3 is CASRLTSGGPLGTDTQYF. CDR3 DNA sequence: TGTGCCAGCAGACTGACTAGCGGGGGCCCGCTCGGCACAGATACGCAGTATTTT. This sequence joins TRBV3-1 (or the pseudogene TRBV3-2) and TRBJ2-3, with 12 nucleotides matching TRBD2. V lost 6 bases, J lost 1 base, and 11 bases stayed unmatched. The CDR3 length is 18 residues. Per germline, CDR1 LGHDT and CDR2 YNNKEL (reference sequence).

This chain uses TRBV19 with TRBJ1-2; the match to TRBD1 covers 8 bases. There are 14 residues in the CDR3. V was clipped by 4 bases and J by 5 bases; unmatched bases: 6. Germline CDR1 LNHDA, CDR2 SQIVND (reference sequence). CDR3 protein: CASSNDRGGYGYTF. CDR3 in DNA: TGTGCCAGTAGTAACGACAGGGGAGGGTATGGCTACACCTTC. The full variable domain, rest sourced from reference TRBV19 and TRBJ1-2, is DGGITQSPKYLFRKEGQNVTLSCEQNLNHDAMYWYRQDPGQGLRLIYYSQIVNDFQKGDIAEGYSVSREKKESFPLTVTSAQKNPTAFYLCASSNDRGGYGYTFGSGTRLTVV.

The chain combines TRBV9 with TRBJ1-5; no firm D call. The CDR3 contains 15 residues. V shed 4 bases and J shed 3 bases, with 14 bases lying between them. Germline loops: CDR1 SGDLS, CDR2 YYNGEE. This CDR3 reads CASSSSGGTNQPQHF. In DNA form, the CDR3 reads TGTGCCAGCAGCTCAAGCGGCGGCACCAATCAGCCCCAGCATTTT.

The chain combines TRBV2 with TRBJ1-3; tentatively, D is TRBD1 (6 bases). V lost 6 bases to trimming and J lost 11 bases, with 14 bases between them. CDR3 length: 12 amino acids. Germline CDR1 is SNHLY and CDR2 is FYNNEI. The CDR3 nucleotides are TGTGCCAGCAGCCAAACAGGGAGCTCCATATATTTT. Protein product: CASSQTGSSIYF. The whole variable domain, remainder taken from reference TRBV2 and TRBJ1-3, is EPEVTQTPSHQVTQMGQEVILRCVPISNHLYFYWYRQILGQKVEFLVSFYNNEISEKSEIFDDQFSVERPDGSNFTLKIRSTKLEDSAMYFCASSQTGSSIYFGEGSWLTVV.

This clone was seen once. J is TRBJ1-1 and V is TRBV30; D might be TRBD1 (5 bases). The CDR3 contains 14 residues. V lost 0 bases, J lost 4 bases, and 12 bases lay in between. Germline V gene sequence: CDR1 GTSNPN, CDR2 SVGIG (reference sequence). The CDR3 region has the DNA TGTGCCTGGAGTGTAGCCAGGGTGGGCACTGAAGCTTTCTTT. The encoded protein is CAWSVARVGTEAFF. Full variable domain (missing parts from reference TRBV30 and TRBJ1-1): SQTIHQWPATLVQPVGSPLSLECTVEGTSNPNLYWYRQAAGRGLQLLFYSVGIGQISSEVPQNLSASRPQDRQFILSSKKLLLSDSGFYLCAWSVARVGTEAFFGQGTRLTVV.

This clone is categorized as medium-sized. J is TRBJ1-5 and V is TRBV12-5, with 10 nucleotides matching TRBD1. The V segment lost 5 bases and the J segment 2 bases; nucleotides outside the gene matches: 6. Germline V gene data show CDR1 as LGHNT and CDR2 as FRNRAP. The CDR3 length is 16 residues. CDR3 in amino acids: CASGPGQGLGNQPQHF. Here the CDR3 DNA reads TGTGCTAGTGGTCCGGGACAGGGGCTGGGCAATCAGCCCCAGCATTTT.

V is TRBV6-1 and J is TRBJ1-2; 7 bases fit TRBD1. J gave up 5 bases and V 1 base, and 1 base lay outside the gene matches. Germline lookup yields CDR1 MNHNS and CDR2 SASEGT. The CDR3 loop spans 13 amino acids. CDR3 protein: CASSEEQGYGYTF. The CDR3 region has the DNA TGTGCCAGCAGTGAAGAACAGGGGTATGGCTACACCTTC.

This clone was seen a handful of times. The J gene is TRBJ2-7, the V gene TRBV15; D might be TRBD2 (6 bases). Trimming removed 3 bases from V and 4 bases from J, with 13 bases in between. CDR1 LNHNV and CDR2 YYDKDF come from the germline V gene (reference sequence). The CDR3 extends over 14 amino acids. DNA of the CDR3: TGTGCCACCAGCAGGGGACCCGGGGGTTACGAGCAGTACTTC. Translated, it gives CATSRGPGGYEQYF.

The chain combines TRBV5-1 with TRBJ2-2; no firm D call. V lost 0 bases to trimming and J lost 0 bases, with 6 bases between them. The length of the CDR3 is 15 residues. Germline assignment: CDR1 SGHRS and CDR2 YFSETQ. CDR3 loop: CASSLGGTNTGELFF. The CDR3 coding sequence is TGCGCCAGCAGCTTGGGCGGAACGAACACCGGGGAGCTGTTTTTT.

The gene calls are TRBV3-1 (or the pseudogene TRBV3-2) and TRBJ1-2; D uncertain. This CDR3 region has 16 residues. V was pared by 0 bases and J by 5 bases, with 16 bases between. CDR1 LGHDT and CDR2 YNNKEL come from the germline V gene (reference sequence). DNA for the CDR3: TGTGCCAGCAGCCAAGAACACGGCGGCAGTGGGTATGGCTACACCTTC. Translation: CASSQEHGGSGYGYTF.

This chain uses TRBV7-9 with TRBJ2-2; 9 bases agree with TRBD1. The length of the CDR3 is 16 residues. The V gene end was trimmed by 5 bases and the J gene end by 6 bases; junction bases not matched to a gene: 10. Germline V gives CDR1 SEHNR, CDR2 FQNEAQ (reference sequence). CDR3 amino acids: CASSPPGQGFSGELFF. The DNA of the CDR3 is TGTGCCAGCAGCCCCCCCGGACAGGGGTTTTCCGGGGAGCTGTTTTTT.